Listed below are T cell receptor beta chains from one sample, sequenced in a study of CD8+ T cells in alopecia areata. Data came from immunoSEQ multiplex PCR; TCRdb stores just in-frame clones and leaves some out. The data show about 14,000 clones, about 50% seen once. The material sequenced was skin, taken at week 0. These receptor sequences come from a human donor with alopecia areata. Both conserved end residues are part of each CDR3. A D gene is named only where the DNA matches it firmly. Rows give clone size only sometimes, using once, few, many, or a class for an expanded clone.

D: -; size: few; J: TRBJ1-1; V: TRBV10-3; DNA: TGTGCCATCATGGCAGGACTGGGAACTGAAGCTTTCTTT; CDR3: CAIMAGLGTEAFF
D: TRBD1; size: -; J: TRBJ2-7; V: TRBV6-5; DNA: TGTGCCAGCACCAACAGGGGGCTCTACGAGCAGTACTTC; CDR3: CASTNRGLYEQYF
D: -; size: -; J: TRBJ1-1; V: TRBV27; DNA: TGTGCCAGCAGGTACAGGGAGGGCACTGAAGCTTTCTTT; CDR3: CASRYREGTEAFF
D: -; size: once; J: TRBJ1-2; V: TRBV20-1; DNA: TGCAGTGCTAGAGATTCGAGGGTCACCTTC; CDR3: CSARDSRVTF
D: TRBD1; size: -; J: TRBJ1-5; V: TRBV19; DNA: TGTGCCAGTAGTATAATGGGACAGGGCAATCAGCCCCAGCATTTT; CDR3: CASSIMGQGNQPQHF
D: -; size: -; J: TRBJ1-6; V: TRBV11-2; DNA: TGTGCCAGCAGCTTGGTCAGAGACAGGCTTAATAATTCACCCCTCCACTTT; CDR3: CASSLVRDRLNNSPLHF
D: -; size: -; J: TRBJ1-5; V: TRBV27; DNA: TGTGCCAGCAGTTCAACCGCTAGGACCCAAGTCAATAGCAATCAGCCCCAGCATTTT; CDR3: CASSSTARTQVNSNQPQHF
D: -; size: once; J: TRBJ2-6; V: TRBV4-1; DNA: TGCGCCAGCAGCCAAGCCGGGTCCGGGGCCAACGTCCTGACTTTC; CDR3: CASSQAGSGANVLTF
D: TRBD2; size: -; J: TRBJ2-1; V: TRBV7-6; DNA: TGTGCCAGCAGCTTAGGGACCGGAGCTAGCGGGGTTGACAATGAGCAGTTCTTC; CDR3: CASSLGTGASGVDNEQFF
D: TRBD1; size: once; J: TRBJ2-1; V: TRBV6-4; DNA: TGTGCCAGCAAAACCGGGACAGGGGACTACAATGAGCAGTTCTTC; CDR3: CASKTGTGDYNEQFF
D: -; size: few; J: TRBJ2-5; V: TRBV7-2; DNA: TGTGCCAGCAGCCTTAGTGGCGGCCACCAAGAGACCCAGTACTTC; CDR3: CASSLSGGHQETQYF
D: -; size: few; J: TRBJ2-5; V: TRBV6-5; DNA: TGTGCCAGCAGGGTGCTCCCACGGGGCGGGGAGACCCAGTACTTC; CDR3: CASRVLPRGGETQYF
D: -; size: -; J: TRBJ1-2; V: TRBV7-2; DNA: TGTGCCAGCAGCTTATTTCTTTTTGAGGGGCGCAGGGCACCAGATGGCTACACCTTC; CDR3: CASSLFLFEGRRAPDGYTF
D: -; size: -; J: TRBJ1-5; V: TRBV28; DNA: TGTGCCAGCACCAGGACACCCTATAGCAATCAGCCCCAGCATTTT; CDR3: CASTRTPYSNQPQHF
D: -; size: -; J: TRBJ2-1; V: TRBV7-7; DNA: TGTGCTAGCAGCTTACGTGGGGTTAGCTCCTACAATGAGCAGTTCTTC; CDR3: CASSLRGVSSYNEQFF
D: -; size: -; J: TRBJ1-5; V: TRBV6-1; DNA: TGTGCCAGCAGTGATCGGTCAGGGAGAGGGACCCTGGACAATCAGCCCCAGCATTTT; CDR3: CASSDRSGRGTLDNQPQHF
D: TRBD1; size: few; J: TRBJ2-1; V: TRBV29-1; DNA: TGCAGCGTCCGAGGCACCCTCCTACGGGACAGGGAGGGGAATGAGCAGTTCTTC; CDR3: CSVRGTLLRDREGNEQFF
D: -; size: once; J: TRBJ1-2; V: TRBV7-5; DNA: TGTGCCAGCAGCTTAGGGCGGAACTATGGCTACACCTTC; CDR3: CASSLGRNYGYTF
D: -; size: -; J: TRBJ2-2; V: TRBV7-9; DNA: TGTGCCAGGACAGCGGATCAGGGCTTGGCCGGGGAGCTGTTTTTT; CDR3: CARTADQGLAGELFF
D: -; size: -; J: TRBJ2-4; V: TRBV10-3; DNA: TGTGCCATCAGTGAGTGGAAGGGGAGCGACATTCAGTACTTC; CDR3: CAISEWKGSDIQYF
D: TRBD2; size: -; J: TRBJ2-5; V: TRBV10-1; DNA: TGCGCCAGCAGTGGACTAGCGGGGGGCCAAGAGACCCAGTACTTC; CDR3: CASSGLAGGQETQYF
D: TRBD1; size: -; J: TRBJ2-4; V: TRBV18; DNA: TGTGCCAGCTCAGCCCAGACAGGGGGACCAACAGCCAAAAACATTCAGTACTTC; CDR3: CASSAQTGGPTAKNIQYF
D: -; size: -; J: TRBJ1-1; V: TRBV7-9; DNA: TGTGCCAGCAGCACGGCGAGATCGGGGCCCAACACTGAAGCTTTCTTT; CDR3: CASSTARSGPNTEAFF
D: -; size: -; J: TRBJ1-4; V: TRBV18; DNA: TGTGCCAGCTCACCACGAGGGTCGAATGAAAAACTGTTTTTT; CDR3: CASSPRGSNEKLFF
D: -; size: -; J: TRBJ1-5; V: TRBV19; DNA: TGTGCCAGTAGCCCTCTTTGGGGACAACGCAATCAGCCCCAGCATTTT; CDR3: CASSPLWGQRNQPQHF
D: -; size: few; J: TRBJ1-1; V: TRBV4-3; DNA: TGCGCCAGCAAGACGACGGGGGGCGAATCAGCTTTCTTT; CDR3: CASKTTGGESAFF
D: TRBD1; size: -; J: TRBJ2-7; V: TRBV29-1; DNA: TGCAGCGTTCCCGACAGGGGTGGCTACGAGCAGTACTTC; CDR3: CSVPDRGGYEQYF
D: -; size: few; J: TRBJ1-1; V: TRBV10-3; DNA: TGTGCCATCAGTGAGGTTAAGGGGGGCCCTAACACTGAAGCTTTCTTT; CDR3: CAISEVKGGPNTEAFF
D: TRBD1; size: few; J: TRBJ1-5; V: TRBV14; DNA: TGTGCCAGCAGCCAAGGCCGGACAGGGTTGGGTCAGCCCCAGCATTTT; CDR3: CASSQGRTGLGQPQHF
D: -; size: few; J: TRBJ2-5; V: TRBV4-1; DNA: TGCGCCAGCAGCCAAGGGTACGATGGCCAAGAGACCCAGTACTTC; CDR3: CASSQGYDGQETQYF
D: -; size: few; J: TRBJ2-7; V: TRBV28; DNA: TGTGCCAGCAGGAGGCAGGGTAGATACGAGCAGTACTTC; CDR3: CASRRQGRYEQYF
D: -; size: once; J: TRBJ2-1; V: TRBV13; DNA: TGTGCCAGCAGGCTCACAAACTACAATGAGCAGTTCTTC; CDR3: CASRLTNYNEQFF
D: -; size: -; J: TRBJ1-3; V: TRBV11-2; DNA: TGTGCCAGCCGACTGTACTCCGGAAACACCATATATTTT; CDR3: CASRLYSGNTIYF
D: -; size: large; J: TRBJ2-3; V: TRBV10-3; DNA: TGTGCCATCAGTGCCCCGACAGAGAATACGCAGTATTTT; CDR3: CAISAPTENTQYF
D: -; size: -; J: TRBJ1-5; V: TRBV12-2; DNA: TGTGCAAGTCGCCATATCGGGGGACGTAGCAATCAGCCCCAGCATTTT; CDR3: CASRHIGGRSNQPQHF
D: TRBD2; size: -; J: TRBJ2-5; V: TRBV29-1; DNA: TGCAGCGTTGATGTGATAGGGAGGGGCTGGAGGGAGACCCAGTACTTC; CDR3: CSVDVIGRGWRETQYF
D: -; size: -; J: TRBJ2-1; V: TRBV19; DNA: TGTGCCAGTAGTTTGCTACCCCGGGACACTCAGGAGCAGTTCTTC; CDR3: CASSLLPRDTQEQFF
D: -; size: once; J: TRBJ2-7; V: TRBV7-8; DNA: TGTGCCAGCAGCCACCCTGGGCTCGGGGAGTACTTC; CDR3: CASSHPGLGEYF
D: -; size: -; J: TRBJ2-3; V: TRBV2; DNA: TGTGCCTCAAAACTGGGATTCCTCACAGATACGCAGTATTTT; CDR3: CASKLGFLTDTQYF
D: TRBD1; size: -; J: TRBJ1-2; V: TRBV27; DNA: TGTGCCAGCAGTTATACCGGGACAGGGCATGGCTACACCTTC; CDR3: CASSYTGTGHGYTF
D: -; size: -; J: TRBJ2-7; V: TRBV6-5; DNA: TGTGCCAGCTCCGACCCGATAAGGAACTACGAGCAGTACTTC; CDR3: CASSDPIRNYEQYF
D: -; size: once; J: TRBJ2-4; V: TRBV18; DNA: TGTGCCAGCTCACTTCGACACTTAGGAAACATTCAGTACTTC; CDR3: CASSLRHLGNIQYF
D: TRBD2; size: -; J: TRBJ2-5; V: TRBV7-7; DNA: TGTGCTAGCAGCTTATCTAGCGGGGAGCAAGAGACCCAGTACTTC; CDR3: CASSLSSGEQETQYF
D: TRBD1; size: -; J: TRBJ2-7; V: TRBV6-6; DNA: TGTGCCAGCAGTTTACTCGGACAGGGCCACTCCTACGAGCAGTACTTC; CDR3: CASSLLGQGHSYEQYF